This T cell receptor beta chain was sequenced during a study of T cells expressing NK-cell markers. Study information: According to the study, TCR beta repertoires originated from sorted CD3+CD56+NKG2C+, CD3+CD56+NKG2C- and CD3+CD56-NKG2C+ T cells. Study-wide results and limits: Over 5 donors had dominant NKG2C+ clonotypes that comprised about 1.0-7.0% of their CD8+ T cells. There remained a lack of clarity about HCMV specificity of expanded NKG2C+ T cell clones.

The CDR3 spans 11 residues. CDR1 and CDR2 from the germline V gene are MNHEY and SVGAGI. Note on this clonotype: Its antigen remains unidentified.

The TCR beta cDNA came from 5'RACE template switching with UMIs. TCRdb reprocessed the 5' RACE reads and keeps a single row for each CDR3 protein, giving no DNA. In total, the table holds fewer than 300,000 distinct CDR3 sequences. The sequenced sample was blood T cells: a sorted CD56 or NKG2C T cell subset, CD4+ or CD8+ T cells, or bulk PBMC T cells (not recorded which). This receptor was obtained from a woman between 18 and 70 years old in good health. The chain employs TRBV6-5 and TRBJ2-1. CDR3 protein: CASAGYNEQFF.